This T cell receptor (beta chain) came from a study of tumor and adjacent non-tumor tissue in lung cancer. Study as a whole: Samples averaged roughly 4.4 million productive TCRbeta reads each.

The library came from three nested PCR rounds adapted from ARM-PCR protocols. TCRdb re-called the multiplex PCR reads with MiXCR, one entry per CDR3 protein. The data contain more than 45,000 distinct CDR3 sequences, 60% to 80% of them singletons. Notes on this clonotype: A junction end diverges from the germline sequence, so it may reflect a read error.

Germline V gene sequence: CDR1 MGHRA, CDR2 YSYEKL. The CDR3 length is 13 residues. This sample's RNA came from whole unsorted tissue. The normal lung tissue was taken more than 3 cm from the tumor edge. The sample was distant non-tumor lung tissue. The chain is built from TRBV4-1 and TRBJ1-5; D remains unclear. The TCR comes from a woman aged 55 to 70 with non-small cell lung cancer. CDR3 coding DNA: TGCGCCAGCAGCCAAGGTCTTAATCAGGCCCAGCATTTT. Its translation is CASSQGLNQAQHF.